Detailed here is one T cell receptor (beta chain). This CDR3 has 15 residues. The germline CDR1 and CDR2 sequences are SGHRS and YFSETQ. The UMIs contained a 6-nucleotide sample barcode. They were added by template switching during cDNA synthesis. TCRdb reprocessed the 5' RACE reads; each CDR3 protein has one entry and no DNA is given. Its table records about 330,000 distinct CDR3 sequences. This entry comes from a study of monozygotic twins with inflammatory bowel disease. The chain joins TRBV5-1 to TRBJ1-5. Sequencing input: blood. The receptor comes from a human donor with ulcerative colitis or Crohn's disease, or a healthy co-twin of an affected twin (not recorded which). CDR3 loop: CASSASAGGGQPQHF.